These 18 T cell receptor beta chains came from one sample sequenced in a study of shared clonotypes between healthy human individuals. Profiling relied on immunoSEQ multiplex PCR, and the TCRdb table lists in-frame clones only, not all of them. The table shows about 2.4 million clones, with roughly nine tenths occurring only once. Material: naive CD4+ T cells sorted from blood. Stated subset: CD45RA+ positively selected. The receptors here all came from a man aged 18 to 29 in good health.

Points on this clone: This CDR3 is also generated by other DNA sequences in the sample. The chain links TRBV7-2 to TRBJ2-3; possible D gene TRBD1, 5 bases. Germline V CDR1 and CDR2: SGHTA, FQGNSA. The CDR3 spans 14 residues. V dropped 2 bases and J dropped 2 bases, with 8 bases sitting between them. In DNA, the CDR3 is TGTGCCAGCAGCTTACGACAGAACACAGATACGCAGTATTTT. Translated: CASSLRQNTDTQYF.

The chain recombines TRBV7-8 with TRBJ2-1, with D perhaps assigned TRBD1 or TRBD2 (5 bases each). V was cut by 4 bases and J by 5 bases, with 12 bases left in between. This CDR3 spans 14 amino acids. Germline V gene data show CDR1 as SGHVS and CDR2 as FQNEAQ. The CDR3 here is CASSSRWGNNEQFF. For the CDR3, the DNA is TGTGCCAGCAGCTCGCGGTGGGGGAACAATGAGCAGTTCTTC. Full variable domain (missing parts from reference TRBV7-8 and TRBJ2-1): GAGVSQSPRYKVAKRGQDVALRCDPISGHVSLFWYQQALGQGPEFLTYFQNEAQLDKSGLPSDRFFAERPEGSVSTLKIQRTQQEDSAVYLCASSSRWGNNEQFFGPGTRLTVL.

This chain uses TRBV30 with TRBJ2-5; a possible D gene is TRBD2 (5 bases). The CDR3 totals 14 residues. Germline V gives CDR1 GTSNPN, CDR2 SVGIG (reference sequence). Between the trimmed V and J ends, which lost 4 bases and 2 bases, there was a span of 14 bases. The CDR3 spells CAWKLLGRQETQYF. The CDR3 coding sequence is TGTGCCTGGAAACTTCTAGGGAGACAAGAGACCCAGTACTTC.

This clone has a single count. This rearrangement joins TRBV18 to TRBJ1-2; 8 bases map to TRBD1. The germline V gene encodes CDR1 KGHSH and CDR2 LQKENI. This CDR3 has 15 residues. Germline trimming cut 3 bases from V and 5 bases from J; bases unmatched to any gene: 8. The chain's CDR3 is CASSPSGTGDYGYTF. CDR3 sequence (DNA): TGTGCCAGCTCACCGTCCGGGACAGGCGATTATGGCTACACCTTC. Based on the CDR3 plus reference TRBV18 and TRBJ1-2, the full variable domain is NAGVMQNPRHLVRRRGQEARLRCSPMKGHSHVYWYRQLPEEGLKFMVYLQKENIIDESGMPKERFSAEFPKEGPSILRIQQVVRGDSAAYFCASSPSGTGDYGYTFGSGTRLTVV.

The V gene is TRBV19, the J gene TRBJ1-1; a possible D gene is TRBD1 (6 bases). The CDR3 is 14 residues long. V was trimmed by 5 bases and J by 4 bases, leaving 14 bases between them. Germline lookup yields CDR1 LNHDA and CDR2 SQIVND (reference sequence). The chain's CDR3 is CASSWTVRGTEAFF. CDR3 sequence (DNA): TGTGCCAGTAGTTGGACAGTTCGGGGCACTGAAGCTTTCTTT.

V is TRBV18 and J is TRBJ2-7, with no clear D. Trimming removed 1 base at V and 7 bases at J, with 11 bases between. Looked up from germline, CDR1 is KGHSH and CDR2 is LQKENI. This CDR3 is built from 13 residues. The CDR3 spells CASSPLGVGEQYF. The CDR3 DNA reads TGTGCCAGCTCACCACTCGGAGTCGGGGAGCAGTACTTC.

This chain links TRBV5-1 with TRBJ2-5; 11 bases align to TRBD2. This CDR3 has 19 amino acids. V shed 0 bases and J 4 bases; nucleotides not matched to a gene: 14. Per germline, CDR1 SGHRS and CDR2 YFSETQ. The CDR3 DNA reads TGCGCCAGCAGCTTGGCCAAGGTAGCGGGGGGGCCGGTGAGAGAGACCCAGTACTTC. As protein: CASSLAKVAGGPVRETQYF.

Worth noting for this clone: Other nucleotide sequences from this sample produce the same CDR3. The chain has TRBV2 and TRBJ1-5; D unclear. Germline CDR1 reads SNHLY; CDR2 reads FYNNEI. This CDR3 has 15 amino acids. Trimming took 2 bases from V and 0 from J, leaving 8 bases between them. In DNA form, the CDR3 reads TGTGCCAGCAGTGAATCGGGAGATAGCAATCAGCCCCAGCATTTT. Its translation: CASSESGDSNQPQHF.

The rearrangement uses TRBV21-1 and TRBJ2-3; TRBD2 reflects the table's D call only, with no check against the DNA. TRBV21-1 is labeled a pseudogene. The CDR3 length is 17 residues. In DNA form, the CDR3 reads TGTGCCAGCAGCAAACGAAAAGGGAGGGCTGTGACAGATACGCAGTATTTT. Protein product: CASSKRKGRAVTDTQYF.

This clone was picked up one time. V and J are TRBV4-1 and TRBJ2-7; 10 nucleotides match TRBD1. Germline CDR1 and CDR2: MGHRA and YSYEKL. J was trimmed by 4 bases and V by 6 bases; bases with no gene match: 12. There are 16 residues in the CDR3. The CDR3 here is CASRGVDRDRGYEQYF. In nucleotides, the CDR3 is TGCGCCAGCAGGGGGGTAGACCGGGACAGGGGATACGAGCAGTACTTC.

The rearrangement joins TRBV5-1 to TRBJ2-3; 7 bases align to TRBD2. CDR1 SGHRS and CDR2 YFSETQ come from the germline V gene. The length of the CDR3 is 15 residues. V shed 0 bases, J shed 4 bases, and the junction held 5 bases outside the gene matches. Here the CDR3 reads CASSLGGSLADTQYF. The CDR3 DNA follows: TGCGCCAGCAGCTTGGGCGGGAGTCTCGCAGATACGCAGTATTTT.

The CDR3 reads CAWSRTGTTGELFF. The CDR3 nucleotides read TGTGCCTGGAGTCGGACAGGGACCACCGGGGAGCTGTTTTTT. The chain couples TRBV30 to TRBJ2-2; 8 nucleotides agree with TRBD1. Germline CDR1 GTSNPN, CDR2 SVGIG (reference sequence). V lost 2 bases and J lost 4; bases outside the gene matches: 3. The CDR3 spans 14 residues.

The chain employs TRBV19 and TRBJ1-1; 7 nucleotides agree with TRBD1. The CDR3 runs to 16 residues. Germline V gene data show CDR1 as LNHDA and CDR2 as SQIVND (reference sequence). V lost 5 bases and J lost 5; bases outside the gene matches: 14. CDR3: CASSFGTVATRTEAFF. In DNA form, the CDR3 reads TGTGCCAGTAGTTTCGGGACAGTAGCTACGCGTACTGAAGCTTTCTTT.

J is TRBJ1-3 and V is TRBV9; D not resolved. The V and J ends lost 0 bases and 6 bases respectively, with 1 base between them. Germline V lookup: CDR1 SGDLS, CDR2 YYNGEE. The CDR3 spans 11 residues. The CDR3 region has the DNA TGTGCCAGCAGCGTAGAAAACACCATATATTTT. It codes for CASSVENTIYF.

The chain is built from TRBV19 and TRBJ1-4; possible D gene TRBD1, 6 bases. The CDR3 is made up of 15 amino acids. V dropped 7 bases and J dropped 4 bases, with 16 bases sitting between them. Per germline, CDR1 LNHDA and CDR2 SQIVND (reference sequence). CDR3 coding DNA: TGTGCCAGTATGCCACGGGGGGCTGTTAATGAAAAACTGTTTTTT. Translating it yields CASMPRGAVNEKLFF.

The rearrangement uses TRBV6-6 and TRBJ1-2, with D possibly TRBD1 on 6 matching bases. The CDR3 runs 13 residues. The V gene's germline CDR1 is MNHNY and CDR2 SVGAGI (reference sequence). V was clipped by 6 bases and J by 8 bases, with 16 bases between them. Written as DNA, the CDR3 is TGTGCCAGCAGCCGGGACACCGCTAAAGGCTACACCTTC. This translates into CASSRDTAKGYTF.

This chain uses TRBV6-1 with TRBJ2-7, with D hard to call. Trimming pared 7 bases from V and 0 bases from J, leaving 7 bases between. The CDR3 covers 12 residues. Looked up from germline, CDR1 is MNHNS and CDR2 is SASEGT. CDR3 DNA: TGTGCCAGCACTTTCGACTCCTACGAGCAGTACTTC. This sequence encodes CASTFDSYEQYF.

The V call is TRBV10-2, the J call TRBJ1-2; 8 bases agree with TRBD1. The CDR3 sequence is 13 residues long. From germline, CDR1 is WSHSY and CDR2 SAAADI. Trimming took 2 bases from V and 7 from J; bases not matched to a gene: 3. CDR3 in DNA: TGCGCCAGCAGTGAGGCAGGGGGCGTTGGCTACACCTTC. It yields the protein CASSEAGGVGYTF.